One and the same sample provided the 19 T cell receptor beta chains below, sequenced in a study of cytomegalovirus exposure and HLA in healthy donors. Sequencing was performed with immunoSEQ multiplex PCR; in TCRdb, only in-frame clones are kept and a portion is missing. The table lists some 73,000 clones, 80% to 90% of them singletons. The sequenced material came from PBMCs. The receptors derive from a young woman in good health and CMV-seropositive.

The chain joins TRBV6-5 to TRBJ1-2; D possibly corresponds to TRBD1 (5 bases). Between the trimmed V and J ends, which lost 0 bases and 2 bases, there was a span of 10 bases. Per the germline V gene, CDR1 is MNHEY and CDR2 is SVGAGI. The CDR3 spans 15 residues. The CDR3 reads CASSYSTDSNYGYTF. CDR3 nucleotide sequence: TGTGCCAGCAGTTACTCGACAGACTCCAACTATGGCTACACCTTC.

This clone showed up just a few times. The chain employs TRBV4-2 and TRBJ1-2, with D uncertain. From germline, CDR1 is LGHNA and CDR2 YNFKEQ. The V end was cut by 8 bases, the J end by 6 bases, with 19 bases between. The CDR3 runs 14 residues. The CDR3 DNA is TGTGCCAGCTCAATATCGGGGAGCGGGCATGGCTACACCTTC. It specifies CASSISGSGHGYTF.

The J gene is TRBJ2-5, the V gene TRBV2, with 9 bases identical to TRBD1. CDR1 and CDR2 (germline): SNHLY, FYNNEI. The CDR3 has 13 residues. V dropped 4 bases and J dropped 3; count of bases not matched to a gene: 0. The CDR3 DNA reads TGTGCCAGCAGTGGGACAGGGGAAGAGACCCAGTACTTC. Its protein product is CASSGTGEETQYF.

The chain combines TRBV7-9 with TRBJ2-1; D unresolved. Germline CDR1 SEHNR, CDR2 FQNEAQ (reference sequence). Trimming took off 5 bases at V and 7 bases at J, with 15 bases between the two ends. The CDR3 runs to 14 residues. The DNA for the CDR3 is TGTGCCAGCAGCGGGTTTAGACACCAGAATGAGCAGTTCTTC. This gives the protein CASSGFRHQNEQFF.

This clone has only a few counts. The rearrangement uses TRBV30 and TRBJ2-2; TRBD1 is a possible D gene (6 bases). Germline V gives CDR1 GTSNPN, CDR2 SVGIG (reference sequence). V lost 2 bases to trimming and J lost 0 bases, with 13 bases between them. This CDR3 has 16 amino acids. The CDR3 DNA reads as TGTGCCTGGAGTCTGGGGGACACAACGAACACCGGGGAGCTGTTTTTT. Residues: CAWSLGDTTNTGELFF.

The chain employs TRBV10-3 and TRBJ1-2, with 10 bases identical to TRBD1. The trim removed 4 bases at V and 1 base at J, leaving 3 bases unmatched. CDR3 size: 15 residues. Germline V gene lookup returns CDR1 ENHRY and CDR2 SYGVKD. CDR3 sequence reads: CAISVGTGVNYGYTF. The CDR3 DNA sequence: TGTGCCATCAGTGTTGGGACAGGGGTTAACTATGGCTACACCTTC.

The chain is built from TRBV5-4 and TRBJ1-2; 10 nucleotides match TRBD1. This CDR3 contains 13 residues. Germline V gives CDR1 SGHNT, CDR2 YYREEE (reference sequence). With 4 bases clipped from V and 8 bases from J, the junction kept 5 bases outside the gene matches. Here the CDR3 reads CASSQTGGRGYTF. For the CDR3, the DNA is TGTGCCAGCAGCCAGACAGGGGGCCGGGGCTACACCTTC. Combining the CDR3 with reference TRBV5-4 and TRBJ1-2 gives the whole variable domain ETGVTQSPTHLIKTRGQQVTLRCSSQSGHNTVSWYQQALGQGPQFIFQYYREEENGRGNFPPRFSGLQFPNYSSELNVNALELDDSALYLCASSQTGGRGYTFGSGTRLTVV.

This clone showed up just once. V gene TRBV7-2 combines with J gene TRBJ2-2, with TRBD2 matching over 11 bases. Trimming at V came to 3 bases and at J to 5 bases, leaving 8 bases not matched to a gene. CDR1 is SGHTA and CDR2 is FQGNSA in the germline V gene. The CDR3 sequence is 17 residues long. The CDR3 region is CASSLNSGGARTGELFF. In nucleotides, the CDR3 is TGTGCCAGCAGCTTGAATAGCGGGGGGGCCCGGACCGGGGAGCTGTTTTTT.

This rearrangement joins TRBV6-1 to TRBJ2-7; 7 bases match TRBD2. Per the germline V gene, CDR1 is MNHNS and CDR2 is SASEGT. This CDR3 has 14 amino acids. The V segment lost 1 base and the J segment 6 bases; nucleotides outside the gene matches: 6. The CDR3 is CASSEVPSGGEQYF. CDR3 DNA sequence: TGTGCCAGCAGTGAAGTCCCTAGCGGCGGCGAGCAGTACTTC.

J is TRBJ2-1 and V is TRBV4-2; 10 bases map to TRBD2. The CDR3 runs to 15 residues. V was clipped by 0 bases and J by 8 bases; unmatched bases: 4. Germline V lookup: CDR1 LGHNA, CDR2 YNFKEQ. The CDR3 coding sequence is TGTGCCAGCAGCCAAGAACTAGCGGGACTAGATGAGCAGTTCTTC. It yields the protein CASSQELAGLDEQFF.

This clone has just one count. The chain links TRBV6-6 to TRBJ1-2; the D is unclear. This CDR3 has 13 amino acids. V was cut by 5 bases and J by 4 bases, with 11 bases left in between. Germline V gene data show CDR1 as MNHNY and CDR2 as SVGAGI (reference sequence). Here the CDR3 reads CASSPPGSYGYTF. CDR3 DNA sequence: TGTGCCAGCAGTCCCCCGGGAAGCTATGGCTACACCTTC.

The rearrangement uses TRBV6-5 and TRBJ2-2; D remains ambiguous. The CDR3 loop spans 15 amino acids. Germline V gene lookup returns CDR1 MNHEY and CDR2 SVGAGI. Between the trimmed V and J ends, which lost 0 bases and 3 bases, there was a span of 8 bases. CDR3 in amino acids: CASSYSDRDTGELFF. The CDR3 region has the DNA TGTGCCAGCAGTTACTCTGATCGGGACACCGGGGAGCTGTTTTTT.

This chain joins TRBV19 and TRBJ1-1, with 9 nucleotides matching TRBD1. Per germline, CDR1 LNHDA and CDR2 SQIVND (reference sequence). V trimming: 10 bases; J trimming: 5 bases; junction bases outside the gene matches: 17. This CDR3 is 16 amino acids long. Written as DNA, the CDR3 is TGTGCCACCAGCTGGGGAAACAGGGGGCGAGGAACTGAAGCTTTCTTT. Translating it yields CATSWGNRGRGTEAFF.

The chain joins TRBV30 to TRBJ1-5, with 11 bases lining up with TRBD1. Germline V gene data show CDR1 as GTSNPN and CDR2 as SVGIG (reference sequence). Trimming took 1 base from V and 6 from J; bases not matched to a gene: 5. CDR3 length: 15 residues. The CDR3: CAWSAGQGGGQPQHF. The CDR3 coding sequence is TGTGCCTGGAGTGCGGGACAGGGGGGCGGTCAGCCCCAGCATTTT.

A single count supports this clone. The chain uses TRBV11-2 and TRBJ1-2, with D tentatively TRBD1 (6 bases). From germline, CDR1 is SGHAT and CDR2 FQNNGV. V was cut by 3 bases and J by 4 bases, with 15 bases left in between. The CDR3 covers 15 residues. Written as DNA, the CDR3 is TGTGCCAGCAGCTTTAGAGGGGGTCTCGGCTATGGCTACACCTTC. Encoded protein: CASSFRGGLGYGYTF. The complete variable domain, with remaining parts taken from reference TRBV11-2 and TRBJ1-2, reads EAGVAQSPRYKIIEKRQSVAFWCNPISGHATLYWYQQILGQGPKLLIQFQNNGVVDDSQLPKDRFSAERLKGVDSTLKIQPAKLEDSAVYLCASSFRGGLGYGYTFGSGTRLTVV.

The chain is built from TRBV4-1 and TRBJ2-3, with 10 bases that match TRBD1. Trimming at V came to 0 bases and at J to 2 bases, leaving 5 bases not matched to a gene. The germline V gene encodes CDR1 MGHRA and CDR2 YSYEKL. This CDR3 region has 17 residues. The CDR3 DNA reads TGCGCCAGCAGCCAAGACGGGGACAGGGGATTCACAGATACGCAGTATTTT. Translated, it gives CASSQDGDRGFTDTQYF.

The CDR3 DNA sequence: TGTGCCAGCAGCACAAGGACAGGGGGCGTACCGGGGGAGCTGTTTTTT. It is translated as CASSTRTGGVPGELFF. The gene calls are TRBV7-9 and TRBJ2-2; 11 nucleotides agree with TRBD1. CDR3 length: 16 amino acids. V gave up 5 bases and J gave up 8 bases; unmatched junction bases: 10. Germline V gene lookup returns CDR1 SEHNR and CDR2 FQNEAQ (reference sequence).

This clone appeared once. The chain joins TRBV7-2 to TRBJ1-6; D is undetermined. The CDR3 sequence is 15 residues long. With 6 bases removed from V and 4 bases from J, the gap between germline ends came to 13 bases. Germline V gene data show CDR1 as SGHTA and CDR2 as FQGNSA. The CDR3 bases are TGTGCCAGCAGACGCGGCGCAATTTATAATTCACCCCTCCACTTT. Encoded protein: CASRRGAIYNSPLHF. The whole variable domain, remainder taken from reference TRBV7-2 and TRBJ1-6, is GAGVSQSPSNKVTEKGKDVELRCDPISGHTALYWYRQSLGQGLEFLIYFQGNSAPDKSGLPSDRFSAERTGGSVSTLTIQRTQQEDSAVYLCASRRGAIYNSPLHFGNGTRLTVT.

V usage is TRBV7-8 and J usage is TRBJ2-3; TRBD2 aligns across 12 bases. This CDR3 comprises 17 residues. Germline V lookup: CDR1 SGHVS, CDR2 FQNEAQ. V was pared by 1 base and J by 2 bases, with 4 bases of the junction left unmatched. CDR3 in amino acids: CASSLVGLAGPTDTQYF. CDR3 sequence (DNA): TGTGCCAGCAGCTTAGTAGGACTAGCGGGGCCCACAGATACGCAGTATTTT. The full variable domain, its missing parts supplied by reference TRBV7-8 and TRBJ2-3, is GAGVSQSPRYKVAKRGQDVALRCDPISGHVSLFWYQQALGQGPEFLTYFQNEAQLDKSGLPSDRFFAERPEGSVSTLKIQRTQQEDSAVYLCASSLVGLAGPTDTQYFGPGTRLTVL.